The 26 T cell receptor beta chains presented below share a single source sample, sequenced in a study of blood T cell repertoires in COVID-19. The protocol was immunoSEQ multiplex PCR, while the TCRdb copy is restricted to in-frame clones and leaves out a portion. The sample shows 200,000 to 250,000 clones, 65% to 85% of them seen only once. The sequencing sample was made of PBMCs or T cells enriched from blood (not recorded which). All receptors derive from a woman aged 55-70 years who had recovered from COVID-19.

V usage is TRBV5-5 and J usage is TRBJ2-2; 9 nucleotides align to TRBD2. The V gene end was trimmed by 5 bases and the J gene end by 2 bases; junction bases not matched to a gene: 7. This CDR3 has 16 amino acids. Germline CDR1 and CDR2: SGHKS and YYEKEE (reference sequence). CDR3 coding DNA: TGTGCCAGCAGTCAAGTAGCGGGAGCTAACACCGGGGAGCTGTTTTTT. It is translated as CASSQVAGANTGELFF.

This chain joins TRBV27 and TRBJ1-1, with D maybe TRBD1 (6 bases). This CDR3 contains 14 residues. V gave up 3 bases and J gave up 6 bases, with 14 bases separating them. The germline gives CDR1 MNHEY, CDR2 SMNVEV (reference sequence). Here the CDR3 DNA reads TGTGCCAGCAGTTTTAGAGACAGGTTTTCTGAAGCTTTCTTT. This codes for CASSFRDRFSEAFF.

The chain carries TRBV12-3 or TRBV12-4 and TRBJ1-5, with D tentatively TRBD1 (5 bases). The CDR3 totals 13 residues. V was pared by 6 bases and J by 5 bases, with 11 bases between. CDR3 nucleotides: TGTGCCAGCAGCTTGACAGACTATCAGCCCCAGCATTTT. This sequence encodes CASSLTDYQPQHF.

The rearrangement joins TRBV20-1 to TRBJ2-5; no definite D call. The germline V gene has CDR1 DFQATT and CDR2 SNEGSKA (reference sequence). The CDR3 loop spans 12 amino acids. V shed 3 bases and J shed 2 bases, with 7 bases lying between them. The CDR3 coding sequence is TGCAGTGCTAGTCCCACTCAAGAGACCCAGTACTTC. This sequence encodes CSASPTQETQYF.

V is TRBV19 and J is TRBJ1-1; D perhaps matches TRBD1 (6 bases). The CDR3 is 15 residues long. The V and J ends lost 7 bases and 0 bases respectively, with 15 bases between them. Germline CDR1 LNHDA, CDR2 SQIVND (reference sequence). The CDR3 reads CASTAGGALNTEAFF. CDR3 DNA sequence: TGTGCCAGTACCGCGGGGGGGGCCCTGAACACTGAAGCTTTCTTT.

The chain recombines TRBV3-1 (or the pseudogene TRBV3-2) with TRBJ1-2; D unclear. Germline values: CDR1 LGHDT, CDR2 YNNKEL (reference sequence). The CDR3 has 16 amino acids. V lost 4 bases, J lost 0 bases, and 15 bases lay in between. The CDR3 region is CASSPLGRVANYGYTF. The CDR3 DNA reads as TGTGCCAGCAGCCCGCTTGGGCGGGTAGCTAACTATGGCTACACCTTC.

V and J are TRBV7-9 and TRBJ2-7, with a weak D call TRBD1 (6 bases). V lost 3 bases, J lost 2 bases, and 8 bases lay in between. This CDR3 is built from 13 residues. The germline CDR1 and CDR2 sequences are SEHNR and FQNEAQ (reference sequence). The CDR3, as DNA: TGTGCCAGCAGCTTGCAGGGGACCTACGAGCAGTACTTC. Amino acid sequence: CASSLQGTYEQYF.

The chain joins TRBV6-5 to TRBJ2-2; possible D gene TRBD2, 5 bases. Deletions cut 6 bases from V and 3 bases from J, with 14 bases between. The CDR3 sequence is 15 residues long. Germline-derived CDR1 and CDR2 are MNHEY and SVGAGI. The DNA for the CDR3 is TGTGCCAGCAGCGGGGTCGGGCCTCACACCGGGGAGCTGTTTTTT. It encodes CASSGVGPHTGELFF.

The rearrangement links TRBV30 to TRBJ1-2, with D possibly matching TRBD1 (5 bases). V was pared by 5 bases and J by 8 bases, with 15 bases between. The CDR3 loop spans 12 amino acids. CDR1 is GTSNPN, CDR2 SVGIG, per germline (reference sequence). This CDR3 is CAWSDKGKGYTF. The DNA for the CDR3 is TGTGCCTGGTCAGACAAGGGGAAGGGCTACACCTTC.

The V and J genes are TRBV2 and TRBJ1-5; D is unresolved. V was cut by 4 bases and J by 5 bases, with 15 bases left in between. CDR3 length: 15 amino acids. The germline CDR1 and CDR2 sequences are SNHLY and FYNNEI. CDR3 DNA sequence: TGTGCCAGCAGTGTCGGCCGCGTCGGGGATCAGCCCCAGCATTTT. This sequence encodes CASSVGRVGDQPQHF. Combining the CDR3 with reference TRBV2 and TRBJ1-5 gives the whole variable domain EPEVTQTPSHQVTQMGQEVILRCVPISNHLYFYWYRQILGQKVEFLVSFYNNEISEKSEIFDDQFSVERPDGSNFTLKIRSTKLEDSAMYFCASSVGRVGDQPQHFGDGTRLSIL.

The V call is TRBV4-3, the J call TRBJ1-2; D remains unclear. The V gene's germline CDR1 is LGHNA and CDR2 YSLEER. This CDR3 has 15 amino acids. Between the trimmed V and J ends, which lost 0 bases and 2 bases, there was a span of 10 bases. CDR3: CASSQDPGVNYGYTF. CDR3 nucleotide sequence: TGCGCCAGCAGCCAAGATCCCGGGGTGAACTATGGCTACACCTTC.

The V and J genes are TRBV10-3 and TRBJ2-7; 12 bases align to TRBD1. Trimming cost V 2 bases and J 6 bases; bases outside gene matches: 5. The CDR3 is 15 residues long. Germline CDR1 ENHRY, CDR2 SYGVKD. The CDR3 spells CAISERGQGAFEQYF. CDR3 DNA sequence: TGTGCCATCAGTGAGCGGGGACAGGGGGCGTTCGAGCAGTACTTC.

V usage is TRBV3-1 (or the pseudogene TRBV3-2) and J usage is TRBJ1-4, with no clear D. Trimming left V 1 base short and J 3 bases short, with 9 bases between. The CDR3 consists of 15 residues. From germline, CDR1 is LGHDT and CDR2 YNNKEL (reference sequence). CDR3 in DNA: TGTGCCAGCAGCCAAGCAACGGTGCCTAATGAAAAACTGTTTTTT. The encoded protein is CASSQATVPNEKLFF.

The gene calls are TRBV19 and TRBJ2-3; TRBD1 agrees at 7 bases. The V gene end was trimmed by 5 bases and the J gene end by 1 base; junction bases not matched to a gene: 6. Germline lookup yields CDR1 LNHDA and CDR2 SQIVND (reference sequence). The CDR3 spans 15 residues. The CDR3 sequence is CASSLGQFGTDTQYF. The CDR3, as DNA: TGTGCCAGTAGTTTGGGACAGTTCGGCACAGATACGCAGTATTTT.

This chain connects TRBV7-9 to TRBJ1-1; the match to TRBD1 covers 7 bases. The CDR3 is 14 amino acids. The J segment lost 8 bases and the V segment lost 1 base, leaving 7 bases of the junction unmatched. CDR1 is SEHNR, CDR2 FQNEAQ, per germline (reference sequence). The CDR3 region has the DNA TGTGCCAGCAGCTTAGACGCAGGGGGAAGCGAAGCTTTCTTT. Residues: CASSLDAGGSEAFF.

CDR3 sequence reads: CASTGDLISNGYTF. The CDR3 region has the DNA TGTGCCAGTACAGGGGACCTAATCTCGAATGGCTACACCTTC. This chain joins TRBV19 and TRBJ1-2; tentative D call: TRBD1 (6 bases). Germline lookup yields CDR1 LNHDA and CDR2 SQIVND (reference sequence). V was trimmed by 7 bases and J by 6 bases, leaving 18 bases between them. CDR3 length equals 14 residues.

The chain combines TRBV11-3 with TRBJ2-1, with D perhaps TRBD2 (5 bases). This CDR3 has 15 residues. The germline V gene encodes CDR1 SGHNT and CDR2 YENEEA. The V end was cut by 2 bases, the J end by 10 bases, with 18 bases between. CDR3 region: CASSLQFASTFEQFF. The CDR3, as DNA: TGTGCCAGCAGCTTACAATTTGCTAGCACCTTCGAGCAGTTCTTC.

V gene TRBV11-1 combines with J gene TRBJ2-6; 7 positions agree with TRBD1. V was pared by 0 bases and J by 2 bases, with 4 bases of the junction left unmatched. Looked up from germline, CDR1 is SGHAT and CDR2 is FQDESV (reference sequence). The CDR3 sequence is 17 residues long. CDR3 protein: CASSLAGQLTGANVLTF. CDR3 nucleotides: TGTGCCAGCAGCTTAGCGGGACAGCTCACTGGGGCCAACGTCCTGACTTTC.

The chain combines TRBV19 with TRBJ2-7; tentatively, D is TRBD2 (6 bases). CDR3 length equals 16 residues. V dropped 4 bases and J dropped 1 base, with 17 bases sitting between them. Germline CDR1 and CDR2: LNHDA and SQIVND (reference sequence). For the CDR3, the DNA is TGTGCCAGTAGTACATCAGGCCTAGCGAGTTCCTACGAGCAGTACTTC. Translated, it gives CASSTSGLASSYEQYF.

The gene calls are TRBV9 and TRBJ2-5; 11 nucleotides align to TRBD2. Germline V CDR1 and CDR2: SGDLS, YYNGEE. The CDR3 runs 14 residues. V was pared by 3 bases and J by 2 bases, with 0 bases of the junction left unmatched. The CDR3 DNA is TGTGCCAGCAGCGGACTAGCGGGGCAAGAGACCCAGTACTTC. Protein product: CASSGLAGQETQYF.

In its sample, this clone was seen a few times. This sequence joins TRBV3-1 (or the pseudogene TRBV3-2) and TRBJ1-1; no reliable D call. The CDR3 consists of 12 residues. Germline values: CDR1 LGHDT, CDR2 YNNKEL (reference sequence). The V end lost 8 bases, the J end lost 4 bases, and 11 bases lay between the germline ends. The DNA of the CDR3 is TGTGCCAGCTCTCGAGGCGGCACTGAAGCTTTCTTT. Protein sequence: CASSRGGTEAFF.

The gene calls are TRBV10-3 and TRBJ2-2; TRBD1 might be the D (5 bases). Germline V gene sequence: CDR1 ENHRY, CDR2 SYGVKD. Trimming cost V 5 bases and J 0 bases, with 10 bases left between them. The CDR3 loop spans 15 amino acids. CDR3 region: CAISRAGSNTGELFF. CDR3 bases: TGTGCCATCAGTCGGGCAGGGTCGAACACCGGGGAGCTGTTTTTT.

This clone turned up a few times. The J gene is TRBJ1-2, the V gene TRBV7-2; tentative D call: TRBD1 (5 bases). The germline V gene encodes CDR1 SGHTA and CDR2 FQGNSA. The CDR3 consists of 13 residues. V was shortened by 5 bases and J by 2 bases, with 9 bases between the two germline ends. The CDR3 coding sequence is TGTGCCAGCAGCCCGGGACTGAACTATGGCTACACCTTC. Its protein product is CASSPGLNYGYTF. Supplemented by reference TRBV7-2 and TRBJ1-2, the full variable domain reads GAGVSQSPSNKVTEKGKDVELRCDPISGHTALYWYRQSLGQGLEFLIYFQGNSAPDKSGLPSDRFSAERTGGSVSTLTIQRTQQEDSAVYLCASSPGLNYGYTFGSGTRLTVV.

V is TRBV24-1 and J is TRBJ1-5; possible D gene TRBD1, 6 bases. Trimming took off 3 bases at V and 5 bases at J, with 10 bases between the two ends. CDR1 is KGHDR and CDR2 is SFDVKD in the germline V gene. The CDR3 spans 14 residues. CDR3 residues: CATSDGHRDQPQHF. As DNA, the CDR3 is TGTGCCACCAGTGATGGCCACAGGGATCAGCCCCAGCATTTT.

This clone appeared a single time. This chain joins TRBV5-1 and TRBJ1-1; D gene unclear. Trimming took 1 base from V and 0 from J, leaving 7 bases between them. The CDR3 is 14 amino acids. Germline CDR1 and CDR2: SGHRS and YFSETQ. CDR3 DNA: TGCGCCAGCAGCTTGATAAACATGAACACTGAAGCTTTCTTT. It codes for CASSLINMNTEAFF.

The genes are TRBV7-9 and TRBJ1-3; 8 bases align to TRBD1. The germline V gene has CDR1 SEHNR and CDR2 FQNEAQ (reference sequence). The CDR3 consists of 15 residues. V shed 6 bases, J shed 0 bases, and the junction held 4 bases outside the gene matches. The CDR3 loop is CASRSTGDSGNTIYF. The CDR3 nucleotides are TGTGCCAGCAGATCGACAGGGGACTCTGGAAACACCATATATTTT.